This T cell receptor (beta chain) came from a study of blood T cell repertoires in COVID-19. Across the study: Sites across the United States, Italy and Spain contributed samples from acute and convalescent COVID-19. PBMCs, B-cell-depleted T cells, or T cells provided the cDNA or gDNA that made up the material.

Seattle patient enrollment occurred during active infection, with longitudinal follow-up thereafter. As processed by the authors: Estimated nucleated cell counts came from reference gene primer amplification. The table came from immunoSEQ multiplex PCR; TCRdb's copy has only in-frame clones and leaves some out. V, J and clone size reflect that table, while D and trimming were determined from the DNA. Altogether roughly 290,000 clones are present, around 85% being singletons, with the ten largest covering 0.87%. Unmatched junction bases numbered 8, after V lost 5 bases and J lost 4 bases. The CDR3 extends over 14 amino acids. Germline V gene sequence: CDR1 GTSNPN, CDR2 SVGIG (reference sequence).

The source material was peripheral blood. The chain carries TRBV30 and TRBJ1-5; 7 bases match TRBD1. The sequence was obtained from a human donor with COVID-19, enrolled during active disease. The donor label of this sample is uncertain. In nucleotides, the CDR3 is TGTGCCTGGGCCCAGGGGGACAGAAATCAGCCCCAGCATTTT. This sequence encodes CAWAQGDRNQPQHF.